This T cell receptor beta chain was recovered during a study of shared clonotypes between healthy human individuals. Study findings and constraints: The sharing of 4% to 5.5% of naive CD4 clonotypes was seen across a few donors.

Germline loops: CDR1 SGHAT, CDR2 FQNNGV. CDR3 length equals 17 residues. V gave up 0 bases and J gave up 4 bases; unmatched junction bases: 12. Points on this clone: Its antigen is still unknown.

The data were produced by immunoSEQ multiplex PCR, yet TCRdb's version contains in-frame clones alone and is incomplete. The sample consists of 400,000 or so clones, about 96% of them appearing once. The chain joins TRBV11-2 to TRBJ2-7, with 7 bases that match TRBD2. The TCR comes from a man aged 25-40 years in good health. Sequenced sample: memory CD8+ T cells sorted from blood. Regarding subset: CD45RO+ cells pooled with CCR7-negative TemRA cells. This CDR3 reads CASSLEPHRDYPYEQYF. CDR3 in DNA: TGTGCCAGCAGCTTAGAACCCCACCGGGACTATCCTTACGAGCAGTACTTC.